This T cell receptor beta chain was documented in a study of blood T cell repertoires in COVID-19. About the research overall: From T cells, B-cell-depleted T cells, or PBMCs came the material, which was cDNA or gDNA.

V lost 5 bases and J 5 bases, leaving 16 bases between the germline ends. The CDR3 is made up of 14 amino acids. Per the germline V gene, CDR1 is SGHRS and CDR2 is YFSETQ. Study processing details: Researchers report that nucleated cell counts were estimated from reference gene primer amplification. Libraries were prepared by immunoSEQ multiplex PCR; TCRdb keeps only in-frame clonotypes and omits some of them. Clone size and the V and J calls come from that table; the DNA yielded D and trimming. The sample carries some 90,000 clones, about nine tenths recorded once. The receptor's source is a man aged 45-60 years with acute or convalescent COVID-19. The V and J genes are TRBV5-1 and TRBJ1-2; no firm D call. The sequencing sample was made of peripheral blood. This chain's CDR3 is CASRPDSVGYGYTF. The CDR3 DNA reads as TGCGCCAGCAGGCCGGACTCAGTGGGGTATGGCTACACCTTC.